One and the same sample provided the 23 T cell receptor beta chains below, sequenced in a study of CD8+CD57+ T cells in acquired aplastic anemia. The template for TCR beta VDJ and CDR3 sequence profiling was genomic DNA. TCRdb called the reads again in MiXCR, with one record for every CDR3 protein. Of over 200,000 distinct CDR3 sequences listed, around 60% are singletons. The specimen sequenced was sorted CD4+, CD8+, or CD8+CD57+ T cells (not recorded which) from PBMCs. The receptors come from a human donor in good health.

The chain employs TRBV5-4 and TRBJ2-7; no firm D call. Germline-derived CDR1 and CDR2 are SGHNT and YYREEE (reference sequence). Trimming removed 5 bases at V and 6 bases at J, with 18 bases between. The CDR3 is made up of 14 amino acids. The CDR3, as DNA: TGTGCCAGCAGTTTAGGCAGTGGATGGGTCGAGCAGTACTTC. This sequence encodes CASSLGSGWVEQYF.

This clonotype was found a few times. This may stem from a read error, because a much larger clone lies one nucleotide away. The chain combines TRBV10-3 with TRBJ2-7; weak D call: TRBD2 (5 bases). This CDR3 is 13 amino acids long. Germline-derived CDR1 and CDR2 are ENHRY and SYGVKD. V shed 3 bases and J shed 6 bases, with 12 bases lying between them. CDR3 coding DNA: TGTGCCATCAGTGAACGGTCCGAGGGCGAGCAGTACTTC. Residues: CAISERSEGEQYF.

This clonotype came up a few times. The V gene is TRBV25-1, the J gene TRBJ2-2; D ambiguous. V shed 6 bases and J shed 2 bases, with 13 bases lying between them. CDR3 length equals 15 residues. CDR1 MGHDK and CDR2 SYGVNS come from the germline V gene. The CDR3 spells CASSSEPTNTGELFF. The CDR3 nucleotides are TGTGCCAGCAGCTCCGAGCCTACCAACACCGGGGAGCTGTTTTTT.

With respect to this clonotype: A read error is possible here, since a much larger clone lies one base away. V gene TRBV7-8 combines with J gene TRBJ2-1; 7 nucleotides line up with TRBD1. The CDR3 sequence is 15 residues long. With V trimmed by 3 bases and J by 2 bases, 4 bases remained unmatched. Germline lookup yields CDR1 SGHVS and CDR2 FQNEAQ. DNA for the CDR3: TGTGCCAGCAGCTTGGCTACAGGGGCCTACAATGAGCAGTTCTTC. Translating gives CASSLATGAYNEQFF.

This clonotype was seen a handful of times. The V call is TRBV20-1, the J call TRBJ2-7, with TRBD2 identical over 13 bases. CDR3 length: 14 residues. The junction had 6 bases not matched to a gene; V was cut back by 3 bases and J by 7 bases. Germline CDR1 reads DFQATT; CDR2 reads SNEGSKA (reference sequence). The DNA of the CDR3 is TGCAGTGCTAGGCCGGGACTAGCGGGGAGTGAGCAGTACTTC. Protein sequence: CSARPGLAGSEQYF.

Concerning this clonotype itself: A much bigger clone sits one base away, suggesting this may be a read error. The chain uses TRBV4-2 and TRBJ2-6; D remains ambiguous. The CDR3 loop spans 16 amino acids. V was shortened by 0 bases and J by 3 bases, with 9 bases between the two germline ends. Germline CDR1 reads LGHNA; CDR2 reads YNFKEQ. The CDR3 DNA reads TGTGCCAGCAGCCAAGACAGTTATTATGGGGCCAACGTCCTGACTTTC. As protein: CASSQDSYYGANVLTF.

This clonotype was observed many times. J is TRBJ2-3 and V is TRBV29-1; 9 bases fit TRBD1. CDR3 length equals 14 residues. The germline CDR1 and CDR2 sequences are SQVTM and ANQGSEA. With 3 bases clipped from V and 4 bases from J, the junction kept 5 bases outside the gene matches. CDR3: CSVEWDRVADTQYF. DNA of the CDR3: TGCAGCGTTGAGTGGGACAGGGTGGCAGATACGCAGTATTTT.

To note about this clonotype: Germline is not matched at one junction end, which may reflect a read error. CDR3 nucleotides: TGTGCCATCAGTGAGTACCCCGCGGGAAGCACAGATACGCAGTATTTT. It specifies CAISEYPAGSTDTQYF. This chain joins TRBV2 and TRBJ2-3; tentatively, D is TRBD2 (6 bases). This CDR3 contains 16 residues. Germline V gene sequence: CDR1 SNHLY, CDR2 FYNNEI.

The chain recombines TRBV7-9 with TRBJ2-7; D not resolved. Germline V lookup: CDR1 SEHNR, CDR2 FQNEAQ (reference sequence). The CDR3 runs 12 residues. The CDR3 loop reads CVNSPLSYEQYF. The CDR3 bases are TGTGTCAACAGCCCCCTGTCCTACGAGCAGTACTTC. Complete variable domain (other parts from reference TRBV7-9 and TRBJ2-7): DTGVSQNPRHKITKRGQNVTFRCDPISEHNRLYWYRQTLGQGPEFLTYFQNEAQLEKSRLLSDRFSAERPKGSFSTLEIQRTEQGDSAMYLCVNSPLSYEQYFGPGTRLTVT.

This clonotype was observed a handful of times. This chain uses TRBV20-1 with TRBJ2-7, with D possibly being TRBD1 or TRBD2 (5 bases each). Germline V lookup: CDR1 DFQATT, CDR2 SNEGSKA (reference sequence). Trimming took 5 bases from V and 2 from J, leaving 16 bases between them. There are 14 residues in the CDR3. DNA for the CDR3: TGCAGTGCTGGGACCGGGGTATCCGCCTACGAGCAGTACTTC. Protein product: CSAGTGVSAYEQYF.

The V and J genes are TRBV2 and TRBJ2-7; TRBD1 matches at 9 bases. The germline V gene has CDR1 SNHLY and CDR2 FYNNEI. Trimming cost V 6 bases and J 5 bases; bases outside gene matches: 8. This CDR3 contains 14 residues. CDR3 nucleotide sequence: TGTGCCAGCAGCCAGGACAGGGGTTCCGACGAGCAGTACTTC. It yields the protein CASSQDRGSDEQYF.

This clonotype was seen a few times. The chain links TRBV7-9 to TRBJ2-7, with D possibly TRBD2 on 5 matching bases. Germline CDR1 SEHNR, CDR2 FQNEAQ (reference sequence). The CDR3 is made up of 13 amino acids. V lost 1 base, J lost 5 bases, and 9 bases lay in between. The chain's CDR3 is CASSLGGYNEQYF. The CDR3 DNA follows: TGTGCCAGCAGCTTAGGAGGGTATAACGAGCAGTACTTC.

The chain carries TRBV7-9 and TRBJ1-2; possible D gene TRBD1, 5 bases. The CDR3 loop spans 14 amino acids. V was clipped by 6 bases and J by 0 bases, with 11 bases between them. Germline CDR1 and CDR2: SEHNR and FQNEAQ (reference sequence). DNA of the CDR3: TGTGCCAGCAGTCGGACAACTACTAACTATGGCTACACCTTC. It yields the protein CASSRTTTNYGYTF. Looking up the rest from reference TRBV7-9 and TRBJ1-2 gives the full variable domain: DTGVSQNPRHKITKRGQNVTFRCDPISEHNRLYWYRQTLGQGPEFLTYFQNEAQLEKSRLLSDRFSAERPKGSFSTLEIQRTEQGDSAMYLCASSRTTTNYGYTFGSGTRLTVV.

The chain couples TRBV7-6 to TRBJ1-6; 7 bases match TRBD1. Germline assignment: CDR1 SGHVS and CDR2 FNYEAQ. The CDR3 runs to 14 residues. V shed 5 bases, J shed 8 bases, and the junction held 6 bases outside the gene matches. The CDR3 sequence is CASSPGTADSPLHF. Written as DNA, the CDR3 is TGTGCCAGCAGCCCAGGGACAGCGGATTCACCCCTCCACTTT.

Points on this clonotype: One end of the junction does not line up with germline, which may come from a read error. The rearrangement uses TRBV10-3 and TRBJ2-1; the match to TRBD2 covers 8 bases. The length of the CDR3 is 17 residues. The germline V gene has CDR1 ENHRY and CDR2 SYGVKD. In DNA, the CDR3 is TGTGCCATCAGTGACCCAACGGGCGGGGGGTGGAACAATGGGCAGTTCTTC. Its translation: CAISDPTGGGWNNGQFF.

The rearrangement uses TRBV7-8 and TRBJ2-3; 7 nucleotides agree with TRBD1. The V segment lost 6 bases and the J segment 4 bases; nucleotides outside the gene matches: 13. Germline CDR1 reads SGHVS; CDR2 reads FQNEAQ. The CDR3 contains 16 residues. This chain's CDR3 is CASRTGTERFADTQYF. The CDR3 DNA is TGTGCCAGCAGAACCGGGACAGAGCGTTTCGCAGATACGCAGTATTTT. Full variable domain (rest looked up from reference TRBV7-8 and TRBJ2-3): GAGVSQSPRYKVAKRGQDVALRCDPISGHVSLFWYQQALGQGPEFLTYFQNEAQLDKSGLPSDRFFAERPEGSVSTLKIQRTQQEDSAVYLCASRTGTERFADTQYFGPGTRLTVL.

The chain uses TRBV7-3 and TRBJ2-3; weak D call: TRBD2 (6 bases). This CDR3 contains 17 residues. Germline assignment: CDR1 SGHTA and CDR2 FQGTGA. The ends were cut back, 3 bases at V and 1 base at J, with 17 bases in the middle. The CDR3 DNA reads as TGTGCCAGCAGCTTGAGCGGGCAGGATGGGGGCACAGATACGCAGTATTTT. Translation: CASSLSGQDGGTDTQYF.

This clonotype was seen a handful of times. The J gene is TRBJ2-7, the V gene TRBV10-3; no definite D call. Trimming removed 8 bases from V and 7 bases from J, with 18 bases in between. CDR3 length: 13 amino acids. Germline values: CDR1 ENHRY, CDR2 SYGVKD. The CDR3 bases are TGTGCCATCCGTCAGGACCAAGGTTCAGAGCAGTACTTC. It codes for CAIRQDQGSEQYF.

Turning to this clonotype: One base away lies a much larger clone, so this may be a sequencing read error. Without the conserved terminal phenylalanine or tryptophan, this CDR3 likely stems from a read error. The chain joins TRBV12-5 to TRBJ1-5, with D possibly being TRBD1 (5 bases). V was trimmed by 6 bases and J by 7 bases, leaving 16 bases between them. Germline CDR1 LGHNT, CDR2 FRNRAP. The CDR3 has 14 residues. The CDR3 nucleotides are TGTGCTAGTGGAGGGGCTCAGGCGGTGCAGCCCCAGCATCTT. Encoded protein: CASGGAQAVQPQHL.

This clonotype was observed a handful of times. The rearrangement uses TRBV25-1 and TRBJ2-3; TRBD1 agrees at 7 bases. V dropped 4 bases and J dropped 6; count of bases not matched to a gene: 13. Germline V gene sequence: CDR1 MGHDK, CDR2 SYGVNS. The CDR3 runs to 16 residues. CDR3 sequence (DNA): TGTGCCAGCAGTGGAAGGGGTGGCAGGGGGTCGGATACGCAGTATTTT. The encoded protein is CASSGRGGRGSDTQYF.

This clonotype was detected ten times or more. This chain uses TRBV4-1 with TRBJ1-1; D unclear. Germline CDR1 MGHRA, CDR2 YSYEKL. The CDR3 has 13 residues. V lost 4 bases, J lost 1 base, and 7 bases lay in between. The chain's CDR3 is CASSLNRNTEAFF. As DNA, the CDR3 is TGCGCCAGCAGCCTAAACAGGAACACTGAAGCTTTCTTT.

The J gene is TRBJ2-5, the V gene TRBV19; a weak D match, TRBD1 (6 bases). In germline, CDR1 is LNHDA, CDR2 SQIVND (reference sequence). The CDR3 has 14 amino acids. V was trimmed by 2 bases and J by 5 bases, leaving 12 bases between them. The CDR3 sequence: CASSIRGRGETQYF. DNA of the CDR3: TGTGCCAGTAGTATACGGGGAAGGGGGGAGACCCAGTACTTC. Looking up the rest from reference TRBV19 and TRBJ2-5 gives the full variable domain: DGGITQSPKYLFRKEGQNVTLSCEQNLNHDAMYWYRQDPGQGLRLIYYSQIVNDFQKGDIAEGYSVSREKKESFPLTVTSAQKNPTAFYLCASSIRGRGETQYFGPGTRLLVL.

The chain couples TRBV20-1 to TRBJ2-1; D is possibly TRBD1 or TRBD2 (5 bases each). V was clipped by 2 bases and J by 5 bases, with 10 bases between them. Germline CDR1 reads DFQATT; CDR2 reads SNEGSKA (reference sequence). The CDR3 extends over 13 amino acids. CDR3 residues: CSARPGAHNEQFF. Written as DNA, the CDR3 is TGCAGTGCTAGACCCGGGGCCCACAATGAGCAGTTCTTC.